The next 31 T cell receptor beta chains were all read from a single sample in a study of blood T cell repertoires in COVID-19. Method: immunoSEQ multiplex PCR; TCRdb's copy keeps in-frame clones and lacks some. The sample records around 180,000 clones, approximately 86% being singletons. What was sequenced was peripheral blood. The receptors come from a man aged 80 or over with COVID-19, enrolled during active disease.

This chain links TRBV6-5 with TRBJ2-7, with 9 bases matching TRBD1. Trimming took 6 bases from V and 2 from J; bases not matched to a gene: 2. The CDR3 loop spans 13 amino acids. Germline CDR1 is MNHEY and CDR2 is SVGAGI. The CDR3 protein is CASRTGGPYEQYF. For the CDR3, the DNA is TGTGCCAGCAGGACAGGGGGTCCCTACGAGCAGTACTTC.

The chain joins TRBV12-3 or TRBV12-4 to TRBJ2-2, with D hard to call. The V end lost 5 bases, the J end lost 3 bases, and 4 bases lay between the germline ends. The CDR3 length is 12 residues. CDR3 DNA sequence: TGTGCCAGCAGTCTCGACACCGGGGAGCTGTTTTTT. Amino acids: CASSLDTGELFF.

This CDR3 reads CASSTTGVSAFF. The CDR3 DNA reads TGTGCCAGCAGCACTACGGGAGTTTCGGCTTTCTTT. V usage is TRBV11-1 and J usage is TRBJ1-1; D unresolved. Germline V CDR1 and CDR2: SGHAT, FQDESV (reference sequence). The CDR3 has 12 residues. Trimming stripped 5 bases from V and 11 bases from J, with 15 bases between.

This chain uses TRBV11-2 with TRBJ2-7, with 7 bases identical to TRBD2. V shed 1 base, J shed 7 bases, and the junction held 7 bases outside the gene matches. Germline V lookup: CDR1 SGHAT, CDR2 FQNNGV. This CDR3 is 14 amino acids long. CDR3: CASSLVHVGGEQYF. The CDR3 DNA reads as TGTGCCAGCAGCTTAGTGCACGTGGGGGGGGAGCAGTACTTC.

This chain uses TRBV5-5 with TRBJ2-7, with 12 bases lining up with TRBD2. Looked up from germline, CDR1 is SGHKS and CDR2 is YYEKEE (reference sequence). Losses at the gene ends were 3 bases for V and 6 bases for J; bases not matched to a gene: 4. The CDR3 totals 14 residues. The CDR3 DNA is TGTGCCAGCAGCTGGGCGGGACTAGCGGGCGAGCAGTACTTC. Amino acids: CASSWAGLAGEQYF.

V and J are TRBV11-2 and TRBJ1-4; TRBD1 might be the D (6 bases). This CDR3 is 15 amino acids long. CDR1 and CDR2 from the germline V gene are SGHAT and FQNNGV. Trimming pared 0 bases from V and 4 bases from J, leaving 9 bases between. Here the CDR3 DNA reads TGTGCCAGCAGCTTAGAAACAGGGCATAATGAAAAACTGTTTTTT. The encoded protein is CASSLETGHNEKLFF.

The chain joins TRBV7-8 to TRBJ1-2, with 7 positions matching TRBD1. The J segment lost 3 bases and the V segment lost 5 bases, leaving 9 bases of the junction unmatched. This CDR3 spans 15 amino acids. Germline CDR1 and CDR2: SGHVS and FQNEAQ. Written as DNA, the CDR3 is TGTGCCAGCAGCGCCACCGACAGGGCGCACTATGGCTACACCTTC. This translates into CASSATDRAHYGYTF.

The chain carries TRBV2 and TRBJ2-5, with a possible D match to TRBD1 (6 bases). CDR3 length: 14 residues. Germline CDR1 reads SNHLY; CDR2 reads FYNNEI. Trimming cost V 5 bases and J 0 bases, with 10 bases left between them. The CDR3 sequence: CASSRYRDQETQYF. In DNA form, the CDR3 reads TGTGCCAGCAGTCGGTACAGGGACCAAGAGACCCAGTACTTC.

The rearrangement uses TRBV19 and TRBJ1-6, with D possibly being TRBD1 (5 bases). V shed 3 bases and J shed 8 bases, with 20 bases lying between them. CDR3 length equals 17 residues. CDR1 and CDR2 (germline): LNHDA, SQIVND (reference sequence). DNA for the CDR3: TGTGCCAGTAGTATCTCCCAGGGCACGTCTCGGGATTCACCCCTCCACTTT. Protein sequence: CASSISQGTSRDSPLHF.

This clone was recorded a few times. V usage is TRBV9 and J usage is TRBJ2-3; 10 nucleotides agree with TRBD2. The CDR3 contains 18 residues. Germline V gives CDR1 SGDLS, CDR2 YYNGEE. V dropped 2 bases and J dropped 1; count of bases not matched to a gene: 10. DNA of the CDR3: TGTGCCAGCAGCGTCTCAGCGGGGGGGCCTGTTGGCACAGATACGCAGTATTTT. It encodes CASSVSAGGPVGTDTQYF. Full variable domain (remainder filled in from reference TRBV9 and TRBJ2-3): DSGVTQTPKHLITATGQRVTLRCSPRSGDLSVYWYQQSLDQGLQFLIQYYNGEERAKGNILERFSAQQFPDLHSELNLSSLELGDSALYFCASSVSAGGPVGTDTQYFGPGTRLTVL.

The table lists this clone with a count of one. This chain joins TRBV6-1 and TRBJ2-7, with 7 bases fitting TRBD1. This CDR3 spans 13 amino acids. V lost 2 bases to trimming and J lost 9 bases; unmatched junction nucleotides: 7. CDR1 MNHNS and CDR2 SASEGT come from the germline V gene. The CDR3, as DNA: TGTGCCAGCAGTGAACAACCGGACAGGAGGCAGTACTTC. Protein sequence: CASSEQPDRRQYF.

CDR3 sequence: CASSESRGQGRSYEQYF. CDR3 coding DNA: TGCGCCAGCAGTGAGTCTCGGGGACAGGGAAGATCCTACGAGCAGTACTTC. This chain links TRBV10-1 with TRBJ2-7, with 9 nucleotides matching TRBD1. Germline V gene lookup returns CDR1 WNHNN and CDR2 SYGVQD (reference sequence). CDR3 length equals 17 residues. Germline trimming cut 0 bases from V and 1 base from J; bases unmatched to any gene: 7.

The rearrangement links TRBV9 to TRBJ2-2; D is possibly TRBD2 (6 bases). V shed 1 base and J shed 8 bases, with 6 bases lying between them. The CDR3 is 12 amino acids. Germline V gives CDR1 SGDLS, CDR2 YYNGEE. The CDR3 loop is CASSVSGGELFF. CDR3 in DNA: TGTGCCAGCAGCGTAAGCGGGGGGGAGCTGTTTTTT.

This chain links TRBV28 with TRBJ2-7; TRBD1 is a possible D gene (6 bases). Trimming took 7 bases from V and 2 from J, leaving 12 bases between them. This CDR3 comprises 13 residues. Germline assignment: CDR1 MDHEN and CDR2 SYDVKM. The CDR3 loop is CASTLQGTYEQYF. The CDR3 region has the DNA TGTGCCAGCACCCTCCAGGGGACCTACGAGCAGTACTTC.

The chain joins TRBV11-3 to TRBJ1-3; the D is unclear. The CDR3 totals 16 residues. Germline CDR1 and CDR2: SGHNT and YENEEA. Trimming pared 1 base from V and 0 bases from J, leaving 10 bases between. The CDR3 bases are TGTGCCAGCAGCTTAGTCCCGCGGGACTCTGGAAACACCATATATTTT. Its translation: CASSLVPRDSGNTIYF.

The rearrangement joins TRBV5-1 to TRBJ1-1, with 8 bases matching TRBD1. The CDR3 is 15 residues long. The J segment lost 3 bases and the V segment lost 2 bases, leaving 6 bases of the junction unmatched. Per the germline V gene, CDR1 is SGHRS and CDR2 is YFSETQ. CDR3 sequence: CASSLSQGAYTEAFF. In nucleotides, the CDR3 is TGCGCCAGCAGCTTATCTCAGGGGGCCTACACTGAAGCTTTCTTT.

The CDR3 region is CASSLDGQGTYEQYF. The CDR3 DNA reads TGCGCCAGCAGCTTGGATGGACAGGGGACCTACGAGCAGTACTTC. V usage is TRBV5-1 and J usage is TRBJ2-7; the match to TRBD1 covers 9 bases. Germline V CDR1 and CDR2: SGHRS, YFSETQ. V shed 0 bases and J 2 bases; nucleotides not matched to a gene: 3. The CDR3 loop spans 15 amino acids.

Points on this clone: The sample carries other DNA sequences with the same CDR3. The J gene is TRBJ1-1, the V gene TRBV10-3; 7 nucleotides match TRBD1. Germline-derived CDR1 and CDR2 are ENHRY and SYGVKD. The CDR3 has 13 amino acids. J was trimmed by 3 bases and V by 8 bases; bases with no gene match: 6. The chain's CDR3 is CAIRNRGDTEAFF. CDR3 coding DNA: TGTGCCATCCGAAACAGGGGTGACACTGAAGCTTTCTTT.

This chain's CDR3 is CATSRGSQGPGYGYTF. The CDR3 DNA reads TGTGCCACCAGCAGAGGTTCCCAGGGGCCGGGCTATGGCTACACCTTC. This rearrangement joins TRBV15 to TRBJ1-2; tentative D call: TRBD1 (6 bases). V was pared by 1 base and J by 4 bases, with 16 bases between. The CDR3 is made up of 16 amino acids. Per the germline V gene, CDR1 is LNHNV and CDR2 is YYDKDF (reference sequence). Looking up the rest from reference TRBV15 and TRBJ1-2 gives the full variable domain: DAMVIQNPRYQVTQFGKPVTLSCSQTLNHNVMYWYQQKSSQAPKLLFHYYDKDFNNEADTPDNFQSRRPNTSFCFLDIRSPGLGDTAMYLCATSRGSQGPGYGYTFGSGTRLTVV.

This rearrangement joins TRBV3-1 (or the pseudogene TRBV3-2) to TRBJ2-3, with 13 nucleotides matching TRBD2. The ends lost 4 bases at V and 4 bases at J; junction bases unmatched: 5. The CDR3 is 16 residues long. Germline CDR1 LGHDT, CDR2 YNNKEL (reference sequence). The CDR3 DNA follows: TGTGCCAGCAGCCCGCAGACTAGCGGGGGGTCAGATACGCAGTATTTT. Residues: CASSPQTSGGSDTQYF.

V is TRBV5-1 and J is TRBJ1-5, with D possibly matching TRBD1 (5 bases). The germline V and J ends were trimmed by 3 bases and 2 bases, with 12 bases remaining between them. This CDR3 is 15 amino acids long. Germline CDR1 SGHRS, CDR2 YFSETQ. The DNA for the CDR3 is TGCGCCAGCAGCTGGGCTGGGGCCGGCAATCAGCCCCAGCATTTT. This codes for CASSWAGAGNQPQHF.

This chain uses TRBV9 with TRBJ2-1; 7 bases align to TRBD1. V lost 0 bases to trimming and J lost 15 bases; unmatched junction nucleotides: 9. The CDR3 has 13 amino acids. Looked up from germline, CDR1 is SGDLS and CDR2 is YYNGEE. The CDR3: CASSVAWVGQPFF. CDR3 nucleotide sequence: TGTGCCAGCAGCGTAGCTTGGGTGGGACAGCCGTTCTTC. Full variable domain (outside the CDR3, taken from reference TRBV9 and TRBJ2-1): DSGVTQTPKHLITATGQRVTLRCSPRSGDLSVYWYQQSLDQGLQFLIQYYNGEERAKGNILERFSAQQFPDLHSELNLSSLELGDSALYFCASSVAWVGQPFFGPGTRLTVL.

This chain connects TRBV6-1 to TRBJ2-7; D is uncertain. V shed 2 bases and J shed 8 bases, with 16 bases lying between them. Germline CDR1 is MNHNS and CDR2 is SASEGT. This CDR3 is built from 14 residues. The CDR3, as DNA: TGTGCCAGCAGTGAAAAAGATATGGCATACAAGCAGTACTTC. Translated: CASSEKDMAYKQYF.

There are many counts of this clone. The chain is built from TRBV5-5 and TRBJ1-1, with D maybe TRBD1 (5 bases). The CDR3 totals 15 residues. CDR1 and CDR2 (germline): SGHKS, YYEKEE (reference sequence). V lost 0 bases and J 1 base, leaving 10 bases between the germline ends. CDR3 nucleotides: TGTGCCAGCAGCTTGGACCCGGGGGGGAACACTGAAGCTTTCTTT. As protein: CASSLDPGGNTEAFF.

The chain couples TRBV7-9 to TRBJ1-1; D possibly corresponds to TRBD1 (5 bases). The CDR3 spans 15 residues. The germline V gene has CDR1 SEHNR and CDR2 FQNEAQ (reference sequence). The V end lost 5 bases, the J end lost 1 base, and 14 bases lay between the germline ends. CDR3 DNA: TGTGCCAGCAGCCACACGACAGTGAGGAACACTGAAGCTTTCTTT. Amino acids: CASSHTTVRNTEAFF.

This chain links TRBV2 with TRBJ2-5, with 12 bases aligning to TRBD2. V shed 1 base, J shed 5 bases, and the junction held 5 bases outside the gene matches. Germline V lookup: CDR1 SNHLY, CDR2 FYNNEI. The CDR3 runs to 16 residues. The CDR3 bases are TGTGCCAGCAGTGAAGAGCTAGCGGGGGGGAGCGAGACCCAGTACTTC. This gives the protein CASSEELAGGSETQYF.

In its sample, this clone was seen once. V usage is TRBV7-9 and J usage is TRBJ1-3; 7 bases are shared with TRBD1. Per the germline V gene, CDR1 is SEHNR and CDR2 is FQNEAQ (reference sequence). There are 13 residues in the CDR3. V shed 5 bases and J 7 bases; nucleotides not matched to a gene: 5. The CDR3: CASSLTGRNTIYF. CDR3 nucleotide sequence: TGTGCCAGCAGCCTGACAGGGAGGAACACCATATATTTT.

The V call is TRBV11-2, the J call TRBJ2-1; possibly TRBD2 for D (7 bases). V was cut by 2 bases and J by 2 bases, with 13 bases left in between. Germline CDR1 SGHAT, CDR2 FQNNGV. The CDR3 contains 16 residues. CDR3 sequence reads: CASSLTGGLAYNEQFF. The CDR3 DNA reads as TGTGCCAGCAGCTTAACCGGGGGGCTAGCCTACAATGAGCAGTTCTTC.

The chain employs TRBV6-5 and TRBJ2-5; D perhaps matches TRBD1 (6 bases). The V and J ends lost 5 bases and 5 bases respectively, with 18 bases between them. CDR3 size: 15 residues. Germline CDR1 MNHEY, CDR2 SVGAGI. CDR3 sequence (DNA): TGTGCCAGCAGTAAATCACGGACAGCGGCCGAGACCCAGTACTTC. Translation gives CASSKSRTAAETQYF.

This clone was seen once. V and J are TRBV7-9 and TRBJ2-1; 10 bases align to TRBD2. Germline V gene lookup returns CDR1 SEHNR and CDR2 FQNEAQ (reference sequence). This CDR3 spans 18 amino acids. The V gene end was trimmed by 5 bases and the J gene end by 0 bases; junction bases not matched to a gene: 10. This CDR3 reads CASSHSGGPLDSYNEQFF. In DNA, the CDR3 is TGTGCCAGCAGCCATAGCGGGGGGCCGCTCGACTCCTACAATGAGCAGTTCTTC.

This chain connects TRBV13 to TRBJ1-1; D is possibly TRBD1 (5 bases). The V gene's germline CDR1 is PRHDT and CDR2 FYEKMQ (reference sequence). Trimming pared 3 bases from V and 4 bases from J, leaving 9 bases between. CDR3 length equals 13 residues. The CDR3 loop reads CASSFQGPTEAFF. The CDR3 coding sequence is TGTGCCAGCAGCTTTCAGGGCCCCACTGAAGCTTTCTTT.